The 5 T cell receptor beta chains given below trace back to one sample, sequenced in a study of T cell responses to AZD1222 COVID-19 vaccine. Sequencing was performed with immunoSEQ multiplex PCR; in TCRdb, only in-frame clones are kept and a portion is missing. The profile shows about 81,000 clones, about 82% of them singletons. The sample consisted of peripheral blood, taken 28 days after the second AZD1222 dose. The receptors were gathered from an adult who received the AZD1222 COVID-19 vaccine.

This chain links TRBV5-5 with TRBJ1-3; possibly TRBD1 for D (5 bases). Germline V CDR1 and CDR2: SGHKS, YYEKEE (reference sequence). The CDR3 is made up of 14 amino acids. Trimming left V 9 bases short and J 0 bases short, with 13 bases between. CDR3 loop: CATKEGSSGNTIYF. The CDR3 DNA sequence: TGTGCCACGAAGGAGGGGAGCTCTGGAAACACCATATATTTT.

J is TRBJ2-1 and V is TRBV5-4; TRBD2 aligns across 14 bases. Germline trimming cut 4 bases from V and 2 bases from J; bases unmatched to any gene: 5. The germline gives CDR1 SGHNT, CDR2 YYREEE (reference sequence). This CDR3 spans 17 amino acids. CDR3 loop: CASSPGLAGAPYNEQFF. For the CDR3, the DNA is TGTGCCAGCAGCCCGGGACTAGCGGGGGCACCCTACAATGAGCAGTTCTTC.

The chain carries TRBV18 and TRBJ1-1; D gene uncertain. This CDR3 has 13 residues. Trimming pared 2 bases from V and 0 bases from J, leaving 4 bases between. CDR1 and CDR2 (germline): KGHSH, LQKENI. The CDR3 is CASSPGMNTEAFF. The CDR3 region has the DNA TGTGCCAGCTCACCAGGTATGAACACTGAAGCTTTCTTT.

In the case of this clone: Other DNA variants within this sample encode the same CDR3. The V and J genes are TRBV5-1 and TRBJ1-5, with a possible D match to TRBD1 (5 bases). The CDR3 has 15 residues. With 0 bases removed from V and 0 bases from J, the gap between germline ends came to 7 bases. Looked up from germline, CDR1 is SGHRS and CDR2 is YFSETQ. The CDR3 loop is CASSLGQSSNQPQHF. The CDR3 bases are TGCGCCAGCAGCTTGGGACAGTCTAGCAATCAGCCCCAGCATTTT.

CDR3 amino acids: CASSSRDLYEQYF. DNA for the CDR3: TGTGCCAGCAGTAGCCGGGACCTCTACGAGCAGTACTTC. The chain has TRBV28 and TRBJ2-7; D possibly matches TRBD1 or TRBD2 (5 bases each). CDR3 size: 13 residues. The germline V gene encodes CDR1 MDHEN and CDR2 SYDVKM. Trimming stripped 5 bases from V and 3 bases from J, with 11 bases between.